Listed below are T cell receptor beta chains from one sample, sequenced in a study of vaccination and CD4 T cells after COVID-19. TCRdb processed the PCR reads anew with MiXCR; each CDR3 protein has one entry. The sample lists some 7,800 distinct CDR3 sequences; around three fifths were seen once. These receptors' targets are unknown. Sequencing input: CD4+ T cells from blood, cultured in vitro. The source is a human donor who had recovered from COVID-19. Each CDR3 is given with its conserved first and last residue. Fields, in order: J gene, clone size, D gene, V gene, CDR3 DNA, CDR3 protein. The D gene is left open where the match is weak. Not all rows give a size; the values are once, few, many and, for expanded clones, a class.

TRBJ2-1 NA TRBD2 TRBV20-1 TGCAGTGCTAGAGTGGCGGGAGTCACCTACAATGAGCAGTTCTTC CSARVAGVTYNEQFF
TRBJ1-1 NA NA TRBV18 TGTGCCAGCTCACCCGGGGTGAACACTGAAGCTTTCTTT CASSPGVNTEAFF
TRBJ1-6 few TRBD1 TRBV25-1 TGTGCCAGCAGCCCAGGGGGCGCCGGATGGAATTCACCCCTCCACTTT CASSPGGAGWNSPLHF
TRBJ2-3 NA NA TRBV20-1 TGCAGTGCTAGAGCGTGGGGAGATACGCAGTATTTT CSARAWGDTQYF
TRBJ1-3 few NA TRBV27 TGTGCCAGCAGGCCCGTGGGGGGCGGAAACACCATATATTTT CASRPVGGGNTIYF
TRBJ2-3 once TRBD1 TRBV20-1 TGCAGTGCCGGAGGACAGGGAAGGGATACGCAGTATTTT CSAGGQGRDTQYF
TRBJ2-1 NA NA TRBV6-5 TGTGCCAGCAGTTACTCCTCCTCAAGGGACAATGAGCAGTTCTTC CASSYSSSRDNEQFF
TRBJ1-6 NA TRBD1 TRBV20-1 TGCAGTGCTAGAGATCCCCGCACAGGGACAGGGTGGAATTCACCCCTCCACTTT CSARDPRTGTGWNSPLHF
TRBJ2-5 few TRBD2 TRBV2 TGTGCCAGCAGCGAACTAGCGGGCGACGGGACCCAGTACTTC CASSELAGDGTQYF
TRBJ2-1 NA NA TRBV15 TGTGCCACCAGCAGGGACTCGACAGCGAATGAGCAGTTCTTC CATSRDSTANEQFF
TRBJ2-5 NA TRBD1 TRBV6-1 TGTGTCCTAGGGGACAGGGGTGAGACCCAGTACTTC CVLGDRGETQYF
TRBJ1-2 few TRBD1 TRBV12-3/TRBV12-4 TGTGCCAGCAGGGAACAGGGGCGTGACTATGGCTACACCTTC CASREQGRDYGYTF
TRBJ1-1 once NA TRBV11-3 TGTGCCAGCAGCTTAGCCCCCAACTGGACCAGCCGGCACGGGAACACTGAAGCTTTCTTT CASSLAPNWTSRHGNTEAFF
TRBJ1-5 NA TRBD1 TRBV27 TGTGCCAGCAGTCCGTTGGACAGGGCGCAATTTCAGCCCCAGCATTTT CASSPLDRAQFQPQHF
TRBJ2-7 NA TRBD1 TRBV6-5 TGTGCCAGCAGTTACACTTTAGACAGGGGTGGGTACGAGCAGTACTTC CASSYTLDRGGYEQYF
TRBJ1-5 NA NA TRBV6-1 TGTGCCAGCAGGTATCTTTCAAATCAGCCCCAGCATTTT CASRYLSNQPQHF
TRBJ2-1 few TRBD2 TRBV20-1 TGCAGTGCTAGAGATGTCGGGCTAGCGGGGCCCTACAATGAGCAGTTCTTC CSARDVGLAGPYNEQFF
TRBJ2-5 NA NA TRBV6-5 TGTGCCAGCAGTTACTCAACAGGGAACCGAGAGACCCAGTACTTC CASSYSTGNRETQYF
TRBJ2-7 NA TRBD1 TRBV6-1 TGTGCCAGCAGCCAACTCCCGGGACAGGGCTCCAACGAGCAGTACTTC CASSQLPGQGSNEQYF
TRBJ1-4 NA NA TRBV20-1 TGCAGTGCTAGAGATCACAGCGCAGCTAATGAAAAACTGTTTTTT CSARDHSAANEKLFF
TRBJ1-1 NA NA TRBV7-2 TGTGCCAGCAGCTTCTACACTGAAGCTTTCTTT CASSFYTEAFF
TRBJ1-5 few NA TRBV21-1 TGTGCCAGCAGCAAAGAGGGACAGGGGGGCAATCAGCCCCAGCATTTT CASSKEGQGGNQPQHF
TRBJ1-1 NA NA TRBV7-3 TGTGCCAGCAGCCTGGACGGCCTTGAAGCTTTCTTT CASSLDGLEAFF
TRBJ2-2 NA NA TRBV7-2 TGTGCCAGCAGCGCCGCGGGGGCCCTGGGCACCGGGGAGCTGTTTTTT CASSAAGALGTGELFF
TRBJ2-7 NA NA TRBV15 TGTGCCACCAGCAGAGATCTCGCGACTAGCTCCTACGAGCAGTACTTC CATSRDLATSSYEQYF
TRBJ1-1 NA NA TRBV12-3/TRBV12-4 TGTGCCAGCAGTTTTGGGGGTTCCACTGAAGCTTTCTTT CASSFGGSTEAFF
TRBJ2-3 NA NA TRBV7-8 TGTGCCAGCAGCTTAGTGCTGGGAAGCACAGATACGCAGTATTTT CASSLVLGSTDTQYF
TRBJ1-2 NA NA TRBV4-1 TGCGCCAGCAGCCAAGCTCCGACAGCTAACTATGGCTACACCTTC CASSQAPTANYGYTF
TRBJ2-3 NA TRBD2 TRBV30 TGTGCCTGGAGAACTAGCGGGATTGATACGCAGTATTTT CAWRTSGIDTQYF
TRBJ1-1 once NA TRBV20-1 TGCAGTGCTTACCCCGTTGGGGGGGGTGGAACTGAAGCTTTCTTT CSAYPVGGGGTEAFF
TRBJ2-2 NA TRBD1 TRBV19 TGTGCCAGTAGGACAGGGATAGCCGGGACCGGGGAGCTGTTTTTT CASRTGIAGTGELFF
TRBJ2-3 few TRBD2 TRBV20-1 TGCAGTGCTAGAGACCCACAGCGGGACCCCACAGATACGCAGTATTTT CSARDPQRDPTDTQYF
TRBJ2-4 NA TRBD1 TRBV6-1 TGTGCCAGCAAAGCAGGGGGCGTAGAGAACATTCAGTACTTC CASKAGGVENIQYF
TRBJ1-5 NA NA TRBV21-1 TGTGCCAGCAGCAAATCAGTCCGGGACAGAAGACACCAGCCCCAGCATTTT CASSKSVRDRRHQPQHF
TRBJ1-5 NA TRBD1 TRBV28 TGTGCCAGCACACCGACAGGGGCATTACTCAATCAGCCCCAGCATTTT CASTPTGALLNQPQHF
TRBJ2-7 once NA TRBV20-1 TGCAGTGCTAGAGATTCCCTCACAGGGAACTACGAGCAGTACTTC CSARDSLTGNYEQYF
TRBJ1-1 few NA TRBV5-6 TGTGCCAGCAGCCGAGGTTATTCCCCTGAAGCTTTCTTT CASSRGYSPEAFF
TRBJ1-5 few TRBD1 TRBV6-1 TGTGCCAGCAGTGGACAGGGGCGGAACAATCAGCCCCAGCATTTT CASSGQGRNNQPQHF
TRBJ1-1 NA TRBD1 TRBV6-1 TGTGCCAGCAGTCGGGACAGTCTCAGATCGGAAGCTTTCTTT CASSRDSLRSEAFF
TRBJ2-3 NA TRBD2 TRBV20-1 TGCAGTGCTAGAGCGTTAGCGGGAGGGCCACGGGGACCAGATACGCAGTATTTT CSARALAGGPRGPDTQYF
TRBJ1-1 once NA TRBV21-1 TGTGCCAGCAGCAAAAGAAGGCTACACCTATATGGGAACACTGAAGCTTTCTTT CASSKRRLHLYGNTEAFF
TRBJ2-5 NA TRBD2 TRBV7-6 TGTGCCAGCAGCTTTGGTCCCAGGACTAGCGGCTCCTGGGAGACCCAGTACTTC CASSFGPRTSGSWETQYF
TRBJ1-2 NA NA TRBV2 TGTGCCAGCAGTAAGGACGGGACGTATGGCTACACCTTC CASSKDGTYGYTF
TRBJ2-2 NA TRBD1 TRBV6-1 TGTGCCAGCACAGCACTTGGACAGGGACGTACCGGGGAGCTGTTTTTT CASTALGQGRTGELFF
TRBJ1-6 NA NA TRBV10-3 TGTGCCATCAGTGCCCGACAGACGGGCTCCTATAATTCACCCCTCCACTTT CAISARQTGSYNSPLHF
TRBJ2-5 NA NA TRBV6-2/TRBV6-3 TGTGCCAGCAGTTACTCTGGGGGCGGAGAGACCCAGTACTTC CASSYSGGGETQYF
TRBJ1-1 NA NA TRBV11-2 TGTGCCAGCACCCTGACCGGGGGCAATCCGCCTAGGACTGAAGCTTTCTTT CASTLTGGNPPRTEAFF
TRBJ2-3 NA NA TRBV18 TGTGCCAGCTCCCGCAGAAGCGCCACAGATACGCAGTATTTT CASSRRSATDTQYF
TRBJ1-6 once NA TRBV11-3 TGTGCCAGCAGCTTAGATGTCCAGGGAAATTCACCCCTCCACTTT CASSLDVQGNSPLHF
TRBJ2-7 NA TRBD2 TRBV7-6 TGTGCCAGCAGCTGGGCTCTAGCGGGAGGCCAGGACGAGCAGTACTTC CASSWALAGGQDEQYF